A single sample is the source of the 15 T cell receptor beta chains below, sequenced in a study of tumor and adjacent non-tumor tissue in lung cancer. No cell sorting was done before RNA was extracted from the tissue. Distant lung tissue was collected more than 3 cm away from the tumor edge. A modified ARM-PCR protocol with three rounds of nested PCR amplified TCRbeta. MiXCR, applied by TCRdb to the multiplex PCR reads, yields one record per CDR3 protein. The sample lists 45,000 to 65,000 distinct CDR3 sequences; around three quarters were seen once. What was sequenced was distant non-tumor lung tissue. The receptors derive from a woman aged 55-69 years with non-small cell lung cancer.

Concerning this clonotype: The CDR3 ends on some other residue instead of the conserved phenylalanine or tryptophan, so this is likely a read error. The chain carries TRBV6-5 and TRBJ1-6; TRBD1 agrees at 10 bases. This CDR3 region has 16 residues. The germline gives CDR1 MNHEY, CDR2 SVGAGI. The CDR3 here is CASVQTGGSYNSSLHS. The CDR3 nucleotides read TGTGCCAGCGTCCAGACAGGGGGCTCCTATAATTCATCCCTCCACTCA.

The rearrangement joins TRBV21-1 to TRBJ2-4; TRBD1 reflects the table's D call only, with no check against the DNA. TRBV21-1 is termed a pseudogene. The CDR3 extends over 15 amino acids. The CDR3 region has the DNA TGTGCCAGCAGCCTGACAGGGCTAGCCAAAAACATTCAGTGTTTC. Amino acid sequence: CASSLTGLAKNIQCF.

This clonotype showed up many times. This rearrangement joins TRBV10-3 to TRBJ1-3; maybe TRBD1 (5 bases). From germline, CDR1 is ENHRY and CDR2 SYGVKD. This CDR3 region has 16 residues. With 6 bases removed from V and 0 bases from J, the gap between germline ends came to 15 bases. The CDR3 here is CAIRGADWSSGNTIYF. The CDR3 DNA reads TGTGCCATCAGAGGGGCTGATTGGAGCTCTGGAAACACCATATATTTT.

As regards this clonotype: A read error is possible here, since a much larger clone lies one base away. The gene calls are TRBV30 and TRBJ1-2; D may be TRBD1 (6 bases). CDR3 length equals 15 residues. Germline loops: CDR1 GTSNPN, CDR2 SVGIG (reference sequence). V was pared by 0 bases and J by 3 bases, with 14 bases between. The CDR3 region is CAWSVLGALDYGYTF. The CDR3 DNA sequence: TGTGCCTGGAGTGTACTGGGGGCGCTGGACTATGGCTACACCTTC.

Turning to this clonotype: This is likely a read error, given that the CDR3 carries no conserved phenylalanine or tryptophan at its end. J is TRBJ2-5 and V is TRBV28; no reliable D call. Germline V gene lookup returns CDR1 MDHEN and CDR2 SYDVKM. The CDR3 extends over 17 amino acids. In DNA form, the CDR3 reads TGTGCCAGCAGTTTAGCGTCGGCAGACCAAAGGAAAGAGGCCCAGTACTTA. As protein: CASSLASADQRKEAQYL.

Note on this clonotype: This may come from a read error, since a much larger clone is one base off. CDR3 region: CASNEDQDRPLRGEQYF. CDR3 in DNA: TGTGCCAGCAATGAAGATCAGGACAGGCCTTTACGTGGCGAGCAGTACTTC. The chain is built from TRBV2 and TRBJ2-7, with 7 bases fitting TRBD1. The CDR3 is 17 residues long. Germline lookup yields CDR1 SNHLY and CDR2 FYNNEI.

The chain is built from TRBV29-1 and TRBJ2-5; D remains ambiguous. The V end lost 8 bases, the J end lost 5 bases, and 15 bases lay between the germline ends. Germline CDR1 and CDR2: SQVTM and ANQGSEA. The CDR3 consists of 12 residues. The chain's CDR3 is CSIAINGETQYF. The CDR3 bases are TGCAGCATTGCGATTAATGGTGAGACCCAGTACTTC.

In regard to this clonotype: A much larger clonotype is one base distant, so this may be a read error. This chain uses TRBV20-1 with TRBJ1-1; no clear D. The germline V gene encodes CDR1 DFQATT and CDR2 SNEGSKA (reference sequence). This CDR3 comprises 16 residues. V lost 2 bases to trimming and J lost 0 bases, with 16 bases between them. CDR3 nucleotide sequence: TGCAGTGCTAGAAGCCAGGAGGCGCCAATGAACACTGAAGCTTTCTTT. It specifies CSARSQEAPMNTEAFF.

CDR3 residues: CSVGIGQYF. The CDR3 region has the DNA TGCAGCGTTGGGATTGGGCAGTACTTC. This chain joins TRBV29-1 and TRBJ2-1, with D unresolved. TRBJ2-7 matches the DNA end more closely, so the J call is doubtful. Germline assignment: CDR1 SQVTM and CDR2 ANQGSEA. This CDR3 region has 9 residues.

Note on this clonotype: The CDR3 does not close with the conserved phenylalanine or tryptophan, likely indicating a read error. The chain links TRBV5-4 to TRBJ2-1, with D possibly being TRBD1 or TRBD2 (6 bases each). Germline V gene lookup returns CDR1 SGHNT and CDR2 YYREEE (reference sequence). The germline V and J ends were trimmed by 8 bases and 8 bases, with 26 bases remaining between them. The CDR3 length is 16 residues. The CDR3 nucleotides read TGTGCCAGTAGCCATGGGGGGCGGGGTTCGAACGATGAGCAGTTCTTA. This gives the protein CASSHGGRGSNDEQFL.

In the case of this clonotype: This clone may be a read error of a much larger clone one base away. The CDR3 region has the DNA TGTGCCAGCGGCCAAGATCCGGAGTTGGGGCTCGGGGGCCACACCTTC. Its protein is CASGQDPELGLGGHTF. The genes are TRBV4-2 and TRBJ1-2, with D possibly matching TRBD1 (6 bases). Germline V gene lookup returns CDR1 LGHNA and CDR2 YNFKEQ. This CDR3 has 16 residues.

A remark on this clonotype: The junction and the germline gene differ at one end; a read error may be behind it. This chain connects TRBV11-2 to TRBJ1-1; unclear D gene. The CDR3 extends over 13 amino acids. Per the germline V gene, CDR1 is SGHAT and CDR2 is FQNNGV. The CDR3 DNA reads as TGTGTCAGCAGCAGGACCAAGAACACTGAAGCTTTCTTT. This encodes CVSSRTKNTEAFF.

Remarks on this clonotype: A read error may produce the germline difference seen at one junction end. The chain joins TRBV28 to TRBJ1-4, with TRBD1 identical over 8 bases. The germline V gene has CDR1 MDHEN and CDR2 SYDVKM. The CDR3 covers 14 residues. In nucleotides, the CDR3 is TGTGCTAGCAGTTCGACAGGGGTGGCTGTAAAACTGTTTTTT. Amino acids: CASSSTGVAVKLFF.

As concerns this clonotype: At one end the junction does not follow the germline gene, possibly because of a read error. V usage is TRBV10-2 and J usage is TRBJ2-1; no firm D call. The CDR3 is 15 amino acids. Germline CDR1 WSHSY, CDR2 SAAADI. The CDR3 DNA follows: TGCACCAGTAGAGTAGTCGGATTCTCCTACAATGAGCAGTTCTTC. Translated, it gives CTSRVVGFSYNEQFF.

Worth noting for this clonotype: The junction does not match germline at one end; this may be a read error. The rearrangement links TRBV4-2 to TRBJ1-6, with a weak D call TRBD1 (6 bases). This CDR3 contains 15 residues. Germline-derived CDR1 and CDR2 are LGHNA and YNFKEQ. For the CDR3, the DNA is TGCGCCAGCAGCCACCATGGACAGCTTAATTCACCCCTCCACTTT. It codes for CASSHHGQLNSPLHF.